The 27 T cell receptor beta chains reported below all come from one sample, sequenced in a study of T-cell memory formation after mild COVID-19. TCRdb ran MiXCR on the 5' RACE reads and lists one entry per CDR3 protein. The profile covers under 550,000 distinct CDR3 sequences, with 18% appearing a single time and 9% to 15% taken by the ten largest. Sequenced sample: PBMCs or a T cell subset sorted from them (not recorded which). These receptor sequences come from an adult woman who had mild COVID-19 (a few samples of this study predate the infection). Cell type and time point are not known.

This clonotype has only one observation. The chain links TRBV13 to TRBJ2-1; D not certain. Germline V gene data show CDR1 as PRHDT and CDR2 as FYEKMQ (reference sequence). This CDR3 is 12 amino acids long. Trimming pared 4 bases from V and 9 bases from J, leaving 10 bases between. The CDR3: CASSSDGGEQFF. In DNA form, the CDR3 reads TGTGCCAGCAGCTCTGACGGCGGTGAGCAGTTCTTC.

This clonotype was found a few times. The chain is built from TRBV7-2 and TRBJ2-5; unclear D gene. V was trimmed by 5 bases and J by 2 bases, leaving 12 bases between them. The germline gives CDR1 SGHTA, CDR2 FQGNSA. This CDR3 is built from 14 residues. CDR3 coding DNA: TGTGCCAGCAGCCGAAATGGGCAGCAAGAGACCCAGTACTTC. This codes for CASSRNGQQETQYF.

The chain combines TRBV20-1 with TRBJ2-2, with D maybe TRBD2 (7 bases). The V end was cut by 0 bases, the J end by 3 bases, with 17 bases between. Germline CDR1 reads DFQATT; CDR2 reads SNEGSKA (reference sequence). This CDR3 is 17 amino acids long. The CDR3 bases are TGCAGTGCTAGAGATTGGAGGGGGGGCGGTTACACCGGGGAGCTGTTTTTT. Translating it yields CSARDWRGGGYTGELFF.

The rearrangement links TRBV14 to TRBJ2-1; 10 bases line up with TRBD2. The V segment lost 0 bases and the J segment 8 bases; nucleotides outside the gene matches: 7. CDR3 length: 16 amino acids. Germline values: CDR1 SGHDN, CDR2 FVKESK. CDR3: CASSQDRASGSHEQFF. DNA for the CDR3: TGTGCCAGCAGCCAAGATAGGGCTAGCGGGAGCCATGAGCAGTTCTTC.

This rearrangement joins TRBV19 to TRBJ2-2; TRBD1 agrees at 10 bases. The germline V gene has CDR1 LNHDA and CDR2 SQIVND (reference sequence). V lost 10 bases, J lost 3 bases, and 8 bases stayed unmatched. The CDR3 loop spans 15 amino acids. The CDR3 protein is CATTPGQGYTGELFF. CDR3 in DNA: TGTGCCACTACTCCGGGACAGGGGTACACCGGGGAGCTGTTTTTT.

The chain is built from TRBV2 and TRBJ1-2; 8 nucleotides match TRBD1. The CDR3 runs 13 residues. J was trimmed by 3 bases and V by 6 bases; bases with no gene match: 3. Germline CDR1 and CDR2: SNHLY and FYNNEI. CDR3 DNA: TGTGCCAGCAGAGCGGACAGGGACTATGGCTACACCTTC. It encodes CASRADRDYGYTF.

This clonotype occurred many times. The rearrangement links TRBV7-6 to TRBJ1-1; tentatively, D is TRBD1 (6 bases). The germline V and J ends were trimmed by 3 bases and 6 bases, with 17 bases remaining between them. Germline values: CDR1 SGHVS, CDR2 FNYEAQ. There are 15 residues in the CDR3. The CDR3: CASSFRQATTAEAFF. The CDR3 nucleotides are TGTGCCAGCAGCTTTAGACAGGCCACGACGGCTGAAGCTTTCTTT.

J is TRBJ2-5 and V is TRBV7-6; D is perhaps TRBD1 (6 bases). CDR1 and CDR2 from the germline V gene are SGHVS and FNYEAQ. V gave up 1 base and J gave up 5 bases, with 17 bases separating them. CDR3 size: 16 residues. The CDR3 DNA reads as TGTGCCAGCAGCTTAGGACAGGAGAGTCTCGTCGAGACCCAGTACTTC. It codes for CASSLGQESLVETQYF.

This clonotype was observed many times. This chain uses TRBV4-3 with TRBJ1-1, with a weak D call TRBD1 (6 bases). V was trimmed by 0 bases and J by 5 bases, leaving 10 bases between them. Germline V gives CDR1 LGHNA, CDR2 YSLEER. The CDR3 runs to 14 residues. In nucleotides, the CDR3 is TGCGCCAGCAGCCAAGATGAGGGGGGTACTGAAGCTTTCTTT. Amino acid sequence: CASSQDEGGTEAFF.

The V call is TRBV7-9, the J call TRBJ1-3; 7 bases match TRBD1. J was trimmed by 1 base and V by 5 bases; bases with no gene match: 11. The CDR3 extends over 17 amino acids. In germline, CDR1 is SEHNR, CDR2 FQNEAQ (reference sequence). The CDR3 nucleotides are TGTGCCAGCAGCGCCCCCGCCGGGGGACAGTCTGGAAACACCATATATTTT. This encodes CASSAPAGGQSGNTIYF.

The chain employs TRBV5-1 and TRBJ2-3, with 10 bases matching TRBD2. The V segment lost 6 bases and the J segment 6 bases; nucleotides outside the gene matches: 10. CDR3 length: 15 residues. Germline values: CDR1 SGHRS, CDR2 YFSETQ. The CDR3 sequence is CASTQSGLAADTQYF. The CDR3 DNA is TGCGCCAGCACCCAAAGTGGACTAGCGGCGGATACGCAGTATTTT. The whole variable domain, filled in from reference TRBV5-1 and TRBJ2-3, reads KAGVTQTPRYLIKTRGQQVTLSCSPISGHRSVSWYQQTPGQGLQFLFEYFSETQRNKGNFPGRFSGRQFSNSRSEMNVSTLELGDSALYLCASTQSGLAADTQYFGPGTRLTVL.

V is TRBV7-9 and J is TRBJ1-2, with D unresolved. V lost 5 bases and J 8 bases, leaving 12 bases between the germline ends. CDR1 SEHNR and CDR2 FQNEAQ come from the germline V gene (reference sequence). This CDR3 region has 12 residues. The CDR3 protein is CASSPNGKGYTF. The CDR3 nucleotides are TGTGCCAGCAGCCCCAATGGCAAAGGCTACACCTTC.

The sample holds a few counts of this clonotype. The rearrangement uses TRBV7-3 and TRBJ1-1, with D tentatively TRBD1 (6 bases). The CDR3 is made up of 13 amino acids. V lost 5 bases to trimming and J lost 10 bases, with 17 bases between them. CDR1 and CDR2 (germline): SGHTA, FQGTGA. The CDR3 coding sequence is TGTGCCAGCAGCAAAGGGGGGACCGAGGCAGCTTTCTTT. Translating it yields CASSKGGTEAAFF.

A few counts support this clonotype. The chain links TRBV6-1 to TRBJ1-1; no firm D call. The CDR3 has 13 amino acids. In germline, CDR1 is MNHNS, CDR2 SASEGT. V was cut by 5 bases and J by 2 bases, with 9 bases left in between. The CDR3 spells CASSMGPNTEAFF. Here the CDR3 DNA reads TGTGCCAGCAGTATGGGTCCCAACACTGAAGCTTTCTTT.

The V gene is TRBV7-9, the J gene TRBJ1-1, with a possible D match to TRBD1 (6 bases). The CDR3 spans 15 residues. From germline, CDR1 is SEHNR and CDR2 FQNEAQ (reference sequence). Trimming left V 5 bases short and J 4 bases short, with 17 bases between. The CDR3 here is CASSPRGGGGTEAFF. The CDR3 region has the DNA TGTGCCAGCAGCCCACGAGGGGGGGGCGGCACTGAAGCTTTCTTT.

In DNA form, the CDR3 reads TGTGCCATCAGGGGACAGGGGGTGTCTCAGCCCCAGCATTTT. Residues: CAIRGQGVSQPQHF. This chain links TRBV10-3 with TRBJ1-5, with 11 bases lining up with TRBD1. Germline V lookup: CDR1 ENHRY, CDR2 SYGVKD. The CDR3 sequence is 14 residues long. V was pared by 6 bases and J by 6 bases, with 4 bases of the junction left unmatched.

The chain is built from TRBV11-3 and TRBJ2-3; 12 nucleotides agree with TRBD2. V gave up 1 base and J gave up 3 bases; unmatched junction bases: 5. Germline V gene lookup returns CDR1 SGHNT and CDR2 YENEEA. This CDR3 has 17 residues. As DNA, the CDR3 is TGTGCCAGCAGCTTAGGACGGACTAGCGGGGAGACAGATACGCAGTATTTT. Its protein is CASSLGRTSGETDTQYF. The complete variable domain, with remaining parts taken from reference TRBV11-3 and TRBJ2-3, reads EAGVVQSPRYKIIEKKQPVAFWCNPISGHNTLYWYLQNLGQGPELLIRYENEEAVDDSQLPKDRFSAERLKGVDSTLKIQPAELGDSAVYLCASSLGRTSGETDTQYFGPGTRLTVL.

This chain uses TRBV6-2 or TRBV6-3 with TRBJ2-3; D tentatively fits TRBD1 or TRBD2 (5 bases each). The CDR3 totals 15 residues. The V and J ends lost 6 bases and 1 base respectively, with 14 bases between them. Per germline, CDR1 MNHEY and CDR2 SVGEGT. CDR3 sequence reads: CASRRPGPRTDTQYF. CDR3 coding DNA: TGTGCCAGCAGAAGACCGGGACCCCGCACAGATACGCAGTATTTT.

The V gene is TRBV7-9, the J gene TRBJ2-7; the D call may be TRBD1 or TRBD2 (5 bases each). CDR1 and CDR2 (germline): SEHNR, FQNEAQ (reference sequence). V shed 6 bases and J shed 6 bases, with 33 bases lying between them. The CDR3 is made up of 19 amino acids. In nucleotides, the CDR3 is TGTGCCAGCAGTCCGAAACTCCTAGGTCTCCGGGACGCTGGGGGCGAGCAGTACTTC. This gives the protein CASSPKLLGLRDAGGEQYF.

This clonotype showed up just a few times. The chain has TRBV6-5 and TRBJ2-7, with D unclear. CDR1 and CDR2 from the germline V gene are MNHEY and SVGAGI. This CDR3 contains 15 residues. Deletions cut 6 bases from V and 0 bases from J, with 15 bases between. The CDR3 here is CASRKKYSSSYEQYF. CDR3 nucleotides: TGTGCCAGCAGAAAAAAATACAGCAGCTCCTACGAGCAGTACTTC.

The gene calls are TRBV6-5 and TRBJ1-5; D is possibly TRBD1 (5 bases). V lost 4 bases to trimming and J lost 3 bases, with 10 bases between them. Germline V CDR1 and CDR2: MNHEY, SVGAGI. The CDR3 loop spans 14 amino acids. CDR3 protein: CASSWRGNNQPQHF. The CDR3 nucleotides are TGTGCCAGCAGTTGGAGGGGTAACAATCAGCCCCAGCATTTT.

This chain joins TRBV10-3 and TRBJ2-1; TRBD2 matches at 10 bases. The V and J ends lost 1 base and 6 bases, in that order; junction bases with no gene match: 12. CDR1 and CDR2 from the germline V gene are ENHRY and SYGVKD. The CDR3 totals 18 residues. Written as DNA, the CDR3 is TGTGCCATCAGTGAGTGGGGGGTAGCGGGGGGCCACGGCAATGAGCAGTTCTTC. Amino acids: CAISEWGVAGGHGNEQFF.

This clonotype appeared a few times. The gene calls are TRBV4-3 and TRBJ1-2; D gene uncertain. Germline V CDR1 and CDR2: LGHNA, YSLEER. CDR3 size: 13 residues. V lost 4 bases and J 8 bases, leaving 14 bases between the germline ends. The CDR3 loop reads CASSPNRELGYTF. DNA for the CDR3: TGCGCCAGCAGCCCCAATCGTGAATTAGGCTACACCTTC.

This clonotype was counted a single time. The rearrangement uses TRBV6-2 or TRBV6-3 and TRBJ2-3; 8 nucleotides match TRBD2. This CDR3 is built from 15 residues. CDR1 MNHEY and CDR2 SVGEGT come from the germline V gene. J gave up 6 bases and V 6 bases, and 11 bases lay outside the gene matches. The CDR3 is CASRPSGGLGDTQYF. DNA for the CDR3: TGTGCCAGCAGACCGAGCGGGGGACTCGGGGATACGCAGTATTTT.

This clonotype was seen a handful of times. The chain is built from TRBV5-1 and TRBJ2-2, with 9 bases lining up with TRBD1. The CDR3 is 17 amino acids. Germline V gene lookup returns CDR1 SGHRS and CDR2 YFSETQ. J lost 1 base, V lost 4 bases, and 8 bases had no gene match. The CDR3 protein is CASSPVGTGLNTGELFF. The CDR3 nucleotides read TGCGCCAGCAGCCCCGTCGGGACAGGGTTGAACACCGGGGAGCTGTTTTTT.

This clonotype was detected many times. This chain uses TRBV5-6 with TRBJ2-3; 9 nucleotides match TRBD2. Germline CDR1 is SGHDT and CDR2 is YYEEEE. The CDR3 spans 17 residues. Trimming took 2 bases from V and 3 from J; bases not matched to a gene: 10. This chain's CDR3 is CASSFLSSGRITDTQYF. CDR3 DNA sequence: TGTGCCAGCAGCTTCCTGAGTAGCGGGAGAATAACAGATACGCAGTATTTT.

Only a few counts were recorded for this clonotype. This chain joins TRBV6-5 and TRBJ1-2; the D gene is possibly TRBD1 (5 bases). V was pared by 2 bases and J by 0 bases, with 13 bases between. Germline loops: CDR1 MNHEY, CDR2 SVGAGI. The CDR3 totals 16 residues. Here the CDR3 reads CASSYRMGDSNYGYTF. The CDR3 DNA is TGTGCCAGCAGTTACCGGATGGGGGACTCTAACTATGGCTACACCTTC.